This T cell receptor (beta chain) is drawn from a study of spatial heterogeneity in lung cancer. Every individual TCR cDNA molecule carried its own unique molecular identifier, which allowed correction of PCR and sequencing errors. TCRdb passed the 5' RACE reads through MiXCR, listing each CDR3 protein once. Of 10,000 to 15,000 distinct CDR3 sequences in the sample, around 6.3% were seen once. Broader study findings: In tumors, expanded intratumoral alpha and beta TCR counts tracked mutation counts. Expanded TCRs that were ubiquitous or regional had counts tracking ubiquitous and regional nonsynonymous mutations, respectively.

With regard to this clonotype: Its specificity is unknown.

V shed 7 bases and J shed 5 bases, with 24 bases lying between them. CDR1 and CDR2 from the germline V gene are MNHEY and SVGEGT. CDR3 length: 16 residues. This sample's time point: sample taken at primary tumor resection. Whole RNA, which was extracted from tumor, nontumor lung tissue or frozen PBMC, was sequenced without any cell sorting. V gene TRBV6-2 or TRBV6-3 combines with J gene TRBJ2-7; possibly TRBD2 for D (7 bases). This clonotype originated in a female donor with early-stage non-small cell lung cancer. This material consisted of lung tumor tissue, taken at surgery. As DNA, the CDR3 is TGTGCCAGCAATTCCTCGGGGGCGGGAGTAAACAACGAGCAGTACTTC. Its protein product is CASNSSGAGVNNEQYF.